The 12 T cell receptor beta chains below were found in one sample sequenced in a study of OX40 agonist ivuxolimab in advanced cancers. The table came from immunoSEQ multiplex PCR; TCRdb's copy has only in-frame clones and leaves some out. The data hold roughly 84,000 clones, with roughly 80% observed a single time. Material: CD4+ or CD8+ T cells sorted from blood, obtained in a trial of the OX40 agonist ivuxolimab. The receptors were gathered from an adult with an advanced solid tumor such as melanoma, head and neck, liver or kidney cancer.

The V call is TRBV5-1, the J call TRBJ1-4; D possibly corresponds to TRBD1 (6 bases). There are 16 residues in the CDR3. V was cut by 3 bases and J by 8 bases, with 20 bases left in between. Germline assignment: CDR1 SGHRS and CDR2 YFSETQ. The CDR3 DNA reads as TGCGCCAGCAGCTCAACTCCTACAGGGTCGGGCGAAAAACTGTTTTTT. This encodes CASSSTPTGSGEKLFF. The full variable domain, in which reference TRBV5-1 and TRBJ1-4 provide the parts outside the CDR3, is KAGVTQTPRYLIKTRGQQVTLSCSPISGHRSVSWYQQTPGQGLQFLFEYFSETQRNKGNFPGRFSGRQFSNSRSEMNVSTLELGDSALYLCASSSTPTGSGEKLFFGSGTQLSVL.

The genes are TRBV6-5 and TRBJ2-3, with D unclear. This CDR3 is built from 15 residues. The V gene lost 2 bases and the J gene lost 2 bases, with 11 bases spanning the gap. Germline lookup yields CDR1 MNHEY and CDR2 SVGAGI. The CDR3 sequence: CASSYVQPTTDTQYF. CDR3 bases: TGTGCCAGCAGTTACGTACAGCCGACCACAGATACGCAGTATTTT.

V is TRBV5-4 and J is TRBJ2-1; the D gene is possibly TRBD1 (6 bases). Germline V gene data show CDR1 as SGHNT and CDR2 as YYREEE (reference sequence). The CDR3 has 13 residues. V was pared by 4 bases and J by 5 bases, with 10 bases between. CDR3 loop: CASSGGQHNEQFF. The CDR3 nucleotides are TGTGCCAGCAGCGGGGGACAACACAATGAGCAGTTCTTC.

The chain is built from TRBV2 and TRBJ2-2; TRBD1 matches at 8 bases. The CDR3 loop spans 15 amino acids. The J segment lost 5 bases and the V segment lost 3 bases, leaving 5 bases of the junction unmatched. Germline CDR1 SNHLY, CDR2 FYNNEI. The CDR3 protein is CASSDQGARTGELFF. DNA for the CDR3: TGTGCCAGCAGTGACCAGGGGGCGCGAACCGGGGAGCTGTTTTTT.

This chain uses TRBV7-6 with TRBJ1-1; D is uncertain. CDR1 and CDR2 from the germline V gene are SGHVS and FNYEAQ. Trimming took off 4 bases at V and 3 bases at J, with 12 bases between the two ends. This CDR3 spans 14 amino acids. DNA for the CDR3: TGTGCCAGCAGCTCCGTAGGTGTGGACACTGAAGCTTTCTTT. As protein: CASSSVGVDTEAFF. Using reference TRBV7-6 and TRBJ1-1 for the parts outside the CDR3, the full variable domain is GAGVSQSPRYKVTKRGQDVALRCDPISGHVSLYWYRQALGQGPEFLTYFNYEAQQDKSGLPNDRFSAERPEGSISTLTIQRTEQRDSAMYRCASSSVGVDTEAFFGQGTRLTVV.

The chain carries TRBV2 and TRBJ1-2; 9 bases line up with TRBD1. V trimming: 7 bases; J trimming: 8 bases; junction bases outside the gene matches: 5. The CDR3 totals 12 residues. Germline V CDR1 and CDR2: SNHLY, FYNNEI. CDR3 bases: TGTGCCAGCACCAGGACAGGGGAAGGCTACACCTTC. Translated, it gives CASTRTGEGYTF. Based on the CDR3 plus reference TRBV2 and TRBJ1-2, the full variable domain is EPEVTQTPSHQVTQMGQEVILRCVPISNHLYFYWYRQILGQKVEFLVSFYNNEISEKSEIFDDQFSVERPDGSNFTLKIRSTKLEDSAMYFCASTRTGEGYTFGSGTRLTVV.

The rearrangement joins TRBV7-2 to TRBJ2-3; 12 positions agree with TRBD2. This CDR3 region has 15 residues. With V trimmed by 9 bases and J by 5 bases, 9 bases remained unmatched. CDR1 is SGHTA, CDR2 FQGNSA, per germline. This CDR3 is CASTASGRALDTQYF. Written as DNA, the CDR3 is TGTGCCAGTACTGCTAGCGGGAGGGCCTTAGATACGCAGTATTTT.

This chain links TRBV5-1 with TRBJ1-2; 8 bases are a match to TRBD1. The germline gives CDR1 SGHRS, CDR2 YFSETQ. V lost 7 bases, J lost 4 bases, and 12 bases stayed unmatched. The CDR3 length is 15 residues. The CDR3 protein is CASGVGTGDAYGYTF. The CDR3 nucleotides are TGCGCCAGCGGTGTAGGGACAGGAGACGCCTATGGCTACACCTTC.

In nucleotides, the CDR3 is TGCGCCAGCAGCCAAGCTGGGGGGCTCGGGGATGGCTACACCTTC. It translates to CASSQAGGLGDGYTF. The chain joins TRBV4-1 to TRBJ1-2, with a tentative D call TRBD1 (6 bases). Germline CDR1 and CDR2: MGHRA and YSYEKL. The CDR3 is 15 amino acids. The V end lost 1 base, the J end lost 6 bases, and 15 bases lay between the germline ends.

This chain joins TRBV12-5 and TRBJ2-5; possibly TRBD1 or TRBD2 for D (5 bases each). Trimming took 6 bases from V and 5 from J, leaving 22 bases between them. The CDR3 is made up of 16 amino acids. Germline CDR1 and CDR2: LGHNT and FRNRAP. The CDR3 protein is CASGPPNRGPRETQYF. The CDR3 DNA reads TGTGCTAGTGGCCCTCCCAACCGGGGACCGAGGGAGACCCAGTACTTC.

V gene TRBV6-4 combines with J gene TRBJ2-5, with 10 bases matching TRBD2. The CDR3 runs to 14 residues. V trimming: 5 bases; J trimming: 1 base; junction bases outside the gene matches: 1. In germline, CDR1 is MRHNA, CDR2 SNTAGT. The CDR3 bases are TGTGCCAGCAGTCTAGCGGGGGCCCAAGAGACCCAGTACTTC. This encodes CASSLAGAQETQYF.

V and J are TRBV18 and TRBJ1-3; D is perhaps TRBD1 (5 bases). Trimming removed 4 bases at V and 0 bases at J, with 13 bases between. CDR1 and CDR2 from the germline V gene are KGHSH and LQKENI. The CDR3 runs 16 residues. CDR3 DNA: TGTGCCAGCTCACTATCGGGACTTTCCTCTGGAAACACCATATATTTT. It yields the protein CASSLSGLSSGNTIYF.